Sequencing of this T cell receptor beta chain was carried out in a study of cytomegalovirus exposure and HLA in healthy donors. Study outcomes and limitations: The HLA-A and HLA-B alleles of most subjects were reportedly predicted accurately from TCR beta sequences. Altogether, about 160 TCR beta chains were recorded as cytomegalovirus-associated. HLA alleles showed associations with about 17,000 TCR beta sequences in a later analysis, at a 0.05 false discovery rate. Of the V segments, some could not be distinguished, including TRBV6-2 and TRBV6-3, and were excluded.

CDR1 is SGHVS and CDR2 is FNYEAQ in the germline V gene. CDR3 length equals 15 residues. Vbeta (60) and Jbeta (13) primers were used in the PCR. Here immunoSEQ multiplex PCR was the method, and the copy in TCRdb shows in-frame clones only, minus some. The sample holds around 150,000 clones, roughly 85% seen once. This clone was seen once. Its antigen remains unknown. A read error may produce the germline difference seen at one junction end. Sequencing was performed on PBMCs. The origin of this receptor is a young man in good health and CMV-seropositive. This rearrangement joins TRBV7-6 to TRBJ2-3; a weak D match, TRBD1 (7 bases). The CDR3 region is CASSLAGGGTDAQYF. Here the CDR3 DNA reads TGTGCCAGCAGCTTAGCGGGAGGCGGGACAGATGCGCAGTATTTT.